The 3 T cell receptor beta chains below all came from one sample that was sequenced in a study of blood T cell repertoires in COVID-19. Measured with immunoSEQ multiplex PCR; TCRdb has only the in-frame clones, and not every one. This repertoire shows approximately 270,000 clones, roughly 91% found once; its top ten account for more than 1.5%. The source material was PBMCs or T cells enriched from blood (not recorded which). The receptors shown here come from a woman in her sixties who had recovered from COVID-19.

This chain uses TRBV29-1 with TRBJ2-7; no clear D gene. The germline V and J ends were trimmed by 4 bases and 0 bases, with 13 bases remaining between them. The CDR3 consists of 14 residues. From germline, CDR1 is SQVTM and CDR2 ANQGSEA. As DNA, the CDR3 is TGCAGCGTTGGGAGCTCTCCGAGCTCCTACGAGCAGTACTTC. Amino acid sequence: CSVGSSPSSYEQYF.

J is TRBJ1-3 and V is TRBV18; TRBD1 might be the D (6 bases). The germline gives CDR1 KGHSH, CDR2 LQKENI. The V gene lost 3 bases and the J gene lost 0 bases, with 9 bases spanning the gap. This CDR3 is 15 amino acids long. The CDR3 sequence: CASSPQGISGNTIYF. Written as DNA, the CDR3 is TGTGCCAGCTCACCCCAGGGGATCTCTGGAAACACCATATATTTT.

The sample holds one count of this clone. This chain uses TRBV9 with TRBJ2-5; TRBD2 might be the D (5 bases). Between the trimmed V and J ends, which lost 0 bases and 0 bases, there was a span of 12 bases. The CDR3 is 16 amino acids. CDR1 and CDR2 from the germline V gene are SGDLS and YYNGEE. CDR3 DNA: TGTGCCAGCAGCGTAGGAGGGTCGGGGAACCAAGAGACCCAGTACTTC. As protein: CASSVGGSGNQETQYF. Filled out from reference TRBV9 and TRBJ2-5, the complete variable domain reads DSGVTQTPKHLITATGQRVTLRCSPRSGDLSVYWYQQSLDQGLQFLIQYYNGEERAKGNILERFSAQQFPDLHSELNLSSLELGDSALYFCASSVGGSGNQETQYFGPGTRLLVL.